These 21 T cell receptor beta chains were all obtained from the same sample, sequenced in a study of vaccination and CD4 T cells after COVID-19. Scientists ran DNA taken from cultured CD4+ T cells through the Oncomine TCR Beta short-read assay for sequencing. A single record per CDR3 protein comes from TCRdb applying MiXCR to the PCR reads. The sample has some 7,000 distinct CDR3 sequences, roughly 27% seen once. Their cognate antigens are unknown. Indicated treatment: roughly ten-day PBMC culture with coronavirus spike peptide pools or control peptides (ViraFEST assay). The specimen comprised CD4+ T cells from blood, cultured in vitro, sampled after SARS-CoV-2 vaccination. The receptors come from a human donor who had recovered from COVID-19.

DNA of the CDR3: TGCGCCAGCAGCTTGGCACAGGGGCCCTGGGAGACCCAGTACTTC. As protein: CASSLAQGPWETQYF. V and J are TRBV5-1 and TRBJ2-5; 7 bases agree with TRBD1. J gave up 5 bases and V 0 bases, and 7 bases lay outside the gene matches. Looked up from germline, CDR1 is SGHRS and CDR2 is YFSETQ. The CDR3 spans 15 residues.

This clonotype was seen a handful of times. V is TRBV6-1 and J is TRBJ2-7, with 7 bases identical to TRBD1. This CDR3 has 17 amino acids. V lost 7 bases to trimming and J lost 1 base; unmatched junction nucleotides: 16. Germline CDR1 reads MNHNS; CDR2 reads SASEGT. The CDR3 DNA follows: TGTGCCAGCATGAAGGGGGCCACCTCACTGGCGTCCTACGAGCAGTACTTC. Its translation: CASMKGATSLASYEQYF.

This rearrangement joins TRBV5-1 to TRBJ2-1; weak D call: TRBD1 (5 bases). V lost 3 bases and J 8 bases, leaving 12 bases between the germline ends. The CDR3 sequence is 13 residues long. In germline, CDR1 is SGHRS, CDR2 YFSETQ. The DNA for the CDR3 is TGCGCCAGCAGCTCAGGGTATTCCGATGAGCAGTTCTTC. Translating gives CASSSGYSDEQFF.

This clonotype occurred a few times. The chain uses TRBV20-1 and TRBJ1-2; D is possibly TRBD1 (5 bases). CDR3 length equals 15 residues. Germline CDR1 DFQATT, CDR2 SNEGSKA (reference sequence). Trimming shortened V by 5 bases and J by 4 bases, and 20 bases separated the two germline ends. The CDR3 spells CSASRDLLGTYGYTF. The CDR3 bases are TGCAGTGCTTCCCGGGACCTACTAGGGACCTATGGCTACACCTTC.

In its sample, this clonotype was seen a few times. The chain carries TRBV6-2 or TRBV6-3 and TRBJ2-5; 7 bases agree with TRBD2. Germline-derived CDR1 and CDR2 are MNHEY and SVGEGT. J lost 4 bases, V lost 7 bases, and 12 bases had no gene match. This CDR3 region has 15 residues. The CDR3 DNA sequence: TGTGCCAGCAAATTAGCCGGGACTACGCGAGAGACCCAGTACTTC. Translating it yields CASKLAGTTRETQYF.

This clonotype was seen more than once but under ten times. The chain joins TRBV6-1 to TRBJ1-2, with 8 positions matching TRBD1. CDR3 length: 15 residues. The germline V gene encodes CDR1 MNHNS and CDR2 SASEGT. Trimming removed 6 bases from V and 5 bases from J; junction bases left unmatched: 11. CDR3: CASSQSWGQAYGYTF. CDR3 nucleotide sequence: TGTGCCAGCAGCCAGTCTTGGGGACAGGCTTATGGCTACACCTTC.

The V call is TRBV6-2 or TRBV6-3, the J call TRBJ2-5; 9 bases are shared with TRBD2. This CDR3 has 13 amino acids. The ends lost 11 bases at V and 5 bases at J; junction bases unmatched: 9. The germline V gene encodes CDR1 MNHEY and CDR2 SVGEGT. CDR3 residues: CAGRGRAPETQYF. Written as DNA, the CDR3 is TGTGCCGGCCGCGGGAGGGCCCCCGAGACCCAGTACTTC.

Sample share makes this clonotype large. The V and J genes are TRBV6-1 and TRBJ1-2; D is unresolved. V lost 6 bases, J lost 4 bases, and 15 bases lay in between. Germline V gene lookup returns CDR1 MNHNS and CDR2 SASEGT. The CDR3 is 14 amino acids. DNA for the CDR3: TGTGCCAGCAGCGGCCGTGGCAGCCTCTATGGCTACACCTTC. Translating gives CASSGRGSLYGYTF.

Judged by abundance, this clonotype is medium-sized (0.01 to 0.1%). CDR3 amino acids: CATSDSGRKSQETQYF. The DNA of the CDR3 is TGTGCCACCAGTGATTCCGGACGGAAATCCCAAGAGACCCAGTACTTC. V usage is TRBV24-1 and J usage is TRBJ2-5; the D is unclear. CDR3 length equals 16 residues. In germline, CDR1 is KGHDR, CDR2 SFDVKD. The germline V and J ends were trimmed by 2 bases and 1 base, with 13 bases remaining between them.

This chain uses TRBV28 with TRBJ1-5, with unresolved D. Trimming removed 3 bases from V and 3 bases from J, with 9 bases in between. The CDR3 is 14 amino acids. Germline CDR1 MDHEN, CDR2 SYDVKM. This CDR3 is CASSFGSHNQPQHF. In DNA, the CDR3 is TGTGCCAGCAGTTTTGGCAGCCACAATCAGCCCCAGCATTTT.

This clonotype ranks as medium-sized. The V gene is TRBV6-1, the J gene TRBJ2-2, with D unclear. This CDR3 contains 16 residues. Trimming left V 4 bases short and J 0 bases short, with 12 bases between. Germline assignment: CDR1 MNHNS and CDR2 SASEGT. The CDR3 loop reads CASSGSRFANTGELFF. CDR3 nucleotides: TGTGCCAGCAGTGGGTCTAGGTTCGCGAACACCGGGGAGCTGTTTTTT.

The chain uses TRBV10-2 and TRBJ1-1; unclear D gene. The CDR3 runs 14 residues. Germline values: CDR1 WSHSY, CDR2 SAAADI. V was cut by 4 bases and J by 2 bases, with 11 bases left in between. In nucleotides, the CDR3 is TGCGCCAGCAGTGCGGAGAAAAGAAACACTGAAGCTTTCTTT. Amino acid sequence: CASSAEKRNTEAFF.

The chain carries TRBV20-1 and TRBJ2-2, with D possibly matching TRBD2 (7 bases). This CDR3 is built from 15 residues. Germline V gives CDR1 DFQATT, CDR2 SNEGSKA (reference sequence). With 7 bases removed from V and 6 bases from J, the gap between germline ends came to 21 bases. CDR3 protein: CSVKGGGRRAGELFF. The CDR3 nucleotides read TGCAGTGTAAAGGGGGGCGGGAGAAGGGCCGGGGAGCTGTTTTTT.

The J gene is TRBJ2-3, the V gene TRBV24-1; 12 positions agree with TRBD1. CDR1 is KGHDR and CDR2 is SFDVKD in the germline V gene. There are 16 residues in the CDR3. The trim removed 5 bases at V and 2 bases at J, leaving 4 bases unmatched. Written as DNA, the CDR3 is TGTGCCACCAGTGTAGGGACAGGGGGCCTCACAGATACGCAGTATTTT. Protein product: CATSVGTGGLTDTQYF.

A few counts support this clonotype. The chain links TRBV6-1 to TRBJ1-2; TRBD1 is a possible D gene (5 bases). Germline V CDR1 and CDR2: MNHNS, SASEGT. The length of the CDR3 is 16 residues. V was trimmed by 5 bases and J by 6 bases, leaving 22 bases between them. CDR3 loop: CASSRAGGAPRDGYTF. The CDR3 coding sequence is TGTGCCAGCAGTCGCGCCGGAGGGGCCCCGCGAGATGGCTACACCTTC.

This chain connects TRBV6-1 to TRBJ1-2, with 10 bases aligning to TRBD1. The CDR3 is 14 amino acids. V lost 2 bases, J lost 8 bases, and 5 bases stayed unmatched. The germline V gene has CDR1 MNHNS and CDR2 SASEGT. CDR3 nucleotides: TGTGCCAGCAGTGAAACGACAGGGGGCCGGGGCTACACCTTC. Translating it yields CASSETTGGRGYTF.

V and J are TRBV27 and TRBJ2-7; TRBD2 matches 7 bases. This CDR3 spans 15 amino acids. Trimming took 4 bases from V and 4 from J; bases not matched to a gene: 10. CDR1 is MNHEY, CDR2 SMNVEV, per germline (reference sequence). CDR3 protein: CASSSPREGRYEQYF. The CDR3, as DNA: TGTGCCAGCAGTTCCCCCAGGGAGGGAAGGTACGAGCAGTACTTC.

V usage is TRBV20-1 and J usage is TRBJ2-7; 10 bases fit TRBD2. V gave up 0 bases and J gave up 5 bases; unmatched junction bases: 7. The CDR3 consists of 15 residues. Germline V gene sequence: CDR1 DFQATT, CDR2 SNEGSKA (reference sequence). The CDR3, as DNA: TGCAGTGCTAGAGAAGGCCTAGCGGGGGCCCACGAGCAGTACTTC. As protein: CSAREGLAGAHEQYF.

The V and J genes are TRBV19 and TRBJ2-1; no firm D call. Germline V CDR1 and CDR2: LNHDA, SQIVND (reference sequence). CDR3 length: 14 amino acids. With 4 bases removed from V and 12 bases from J, the gap between germline ends came to 19 bases. The CDR3 DNA is TGTGCCAGTAGTAAATCTACTCTGGCCGTCGGGCAGTTCTTC. This translates into CASSKSTLAVGQFF.

Here the CDR3 reads CASSIARDRRVGETQYF. CDR3 sequence (DNA): TGTGCCAGTAGTATAGCCAGGGACAGGCGGGTCGGAGAGACCCAGTACTTC. The V and J genes are TRBV19 and TRBJ2-5; 8 positions agree with TRBD1. The CDR3 has 17 residues. From germline, CDR1 is LNHDA and CDR2 SQIVND (reference sequence). The V gene end was trimmed by 1 base and the J gene end by 4 bases; junction bases not matched to a gene: 11.

The chain combines TRBV12-3 or TRBV12-4 with TRBJ1-5; the match to TRBD1 covers 7 bases. With V trimmed by 2 bases and J by 6 bases, 7 bases remained unmatched. The CDR3 consists of 15 residues. CDR3 residues: CASSLSGQGGQPQHF. CDR3 nucleotides: TGTGCCAGCAGTTTATCGGGGCAGGGGGGTCAGCCCCAGCATTTT.